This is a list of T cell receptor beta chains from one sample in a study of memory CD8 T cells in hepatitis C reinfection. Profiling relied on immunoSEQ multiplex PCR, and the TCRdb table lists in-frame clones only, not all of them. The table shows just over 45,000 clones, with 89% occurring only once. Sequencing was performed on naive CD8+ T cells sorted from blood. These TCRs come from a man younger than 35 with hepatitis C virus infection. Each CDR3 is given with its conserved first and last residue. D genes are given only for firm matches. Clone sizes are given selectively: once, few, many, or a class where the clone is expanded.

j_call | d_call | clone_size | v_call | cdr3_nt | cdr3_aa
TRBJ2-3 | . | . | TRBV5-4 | TGTGCCAGCAGCTTGGAGCTGGCGGAAGATACGCAGTATTTT | CASSLELAEDTQYF
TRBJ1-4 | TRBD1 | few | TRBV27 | TGTGCCAGCAGCGGACAGGGAATCGGGGAAAAACTGTTTTTT | CASSGQGIGEKLFF
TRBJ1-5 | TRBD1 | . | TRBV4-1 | TGCGCCAGCAGCCAAATCCCGGTTTTGCAGGGGGCTGGTCAGCCCCAGCATTTT | CASSQIPVLQGAGQPQHF
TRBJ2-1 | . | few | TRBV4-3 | TGCGCCAGCAGCCAAGATTGGCTAAAGTGGGGCGGGGATGAGCAGTTCTTC | CASSQDWLKWGGDEQFF
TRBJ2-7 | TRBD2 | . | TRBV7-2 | TGTGCCAGCAGCTTCCCGGGAGGCGCGAGGGAGCAGTACTTC | CASSFPGGAREQYF
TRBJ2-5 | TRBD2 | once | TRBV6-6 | TGTGCCAGCAAACTAGCGAGACAAGAGACCCAGTACTTC | CASKLARQETQYF
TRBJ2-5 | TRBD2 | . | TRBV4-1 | TGCGCCAGCAGCCAGGGCGGGGGAACCCAGTACTTC | CASSQGGGTQYF
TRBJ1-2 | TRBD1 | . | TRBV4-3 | TGCGCCAGCAGCCAAGGATACAGGGGGGGAGCTAACTATGGCTACACCTTC | CASSQGYRGGANYGYTF
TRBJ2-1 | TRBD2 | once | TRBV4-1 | TGCGCCAGCAGCCTCCTAGCGGGAGGGCCCAATGAGCAGTTCTTC | CASSLLAGGPNEQFF
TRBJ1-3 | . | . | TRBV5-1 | TGCGCCAGCAGTAACGAGGGAAACACCATATATTTT | CASSNEGNTIYF
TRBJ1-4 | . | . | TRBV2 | TGTGCCAGCAGTGAGGGGCAGGGAACGAGTGAAAAACTGTTTTTT | CASSEGQGTSEKLFF
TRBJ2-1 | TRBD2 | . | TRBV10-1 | TGCGCCAGCAGTGAGTCTGGACTAGCGGGGAGACATGAGCAGTTCTTC | CASSESGLAGRHEQFF
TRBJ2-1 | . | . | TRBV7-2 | TGTGCCAGCAGCTTAGGCCACTCAATATACAATGAGCAGTTCTTC | CASSLGHSIYNEQFF
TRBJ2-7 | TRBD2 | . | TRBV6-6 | TGTGCCAGCAGCATCCCGGGACTAGTCTACGAGCAGTACTTC | CASSIPGLVYEQYF
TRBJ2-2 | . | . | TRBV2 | TGTGCCAGCGGCAGGGACACCGGGGAGCTGTTTTTT | CASGRDTGELFF
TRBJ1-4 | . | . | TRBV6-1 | TGTGCCAGCAGTGAGACGTCAGGACACCCGGCGGATGAAAAACTGTTTTTT | CASSETSGHPADEKLFF
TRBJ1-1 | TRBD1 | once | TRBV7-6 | TGTGCCAGCAGCTTAGTGGACAGGGGGAACACTGAAGCTTTCTTT | CASSLVDRGNTEAFF
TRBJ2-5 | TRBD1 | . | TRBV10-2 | TGCGCCAGCACTGAGGGGGCCGGGGAGACCCAGTACTTC | CASTEGAGETQYF
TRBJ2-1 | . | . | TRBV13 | TGTGCCAGCAGCGAAGATCAGCAGGGCAATGAGCAGTTCTTC | CASSEDQQGNEQFF
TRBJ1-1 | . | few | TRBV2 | TGTGCCAGCAGACTGGGGCAAGAAACTGAAGCTTTCTTT | CASRLGQETEAFF
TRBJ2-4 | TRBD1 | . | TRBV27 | TGTGCCAGCAGAATCGGGACAGGGGGCTTAGTGAGTAACATTCAGTACTTC | CASRIGTGGLVSNIQYF
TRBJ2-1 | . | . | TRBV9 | TGTGCCAGCAGCGTAGTTCCGAGCTCCTACAATGAGCAGTTCTTC | CASSVVPSSYNEQFF
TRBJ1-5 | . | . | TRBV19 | TGTGCCAGTAGTGGGGCCTATAGCAATCAGCCCCAGCATTTT | CASSGAYSNQPQHF
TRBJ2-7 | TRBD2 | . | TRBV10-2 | TGCGCCAGCAGTGAGCGACTAGCGGGACCCTACGAGCAGTACTTC | CASSERLAGPYEQYF
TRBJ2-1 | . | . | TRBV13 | TGTGCCAGCAGCTCCTCGGGGTACAATGAGCAGTTCTTC | CASSSSGYNEQFF
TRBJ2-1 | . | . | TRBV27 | TGTGCCAGCATGCTGGGCGCGGTTAGCGATGAGCAGTTCTTC | CASMLGAVSDEQFF
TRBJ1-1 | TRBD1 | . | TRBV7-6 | TGTGCCAGCAGCTTGGGGACAGGGGACACTTTCTTT | CASSLGTGDTFF
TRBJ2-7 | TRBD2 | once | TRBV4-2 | TGTGCCAGCAGCCAAGATCTAGCGGGGTTCTCCTACGAGCAGTACTTC | CASSQDLAGFSYEQYF
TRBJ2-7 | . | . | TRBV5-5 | TGTGCCAGCAGCTTGCTAGGACTTGGCTACGAGCAGTACTTC | CASSLLGLGYEQYF
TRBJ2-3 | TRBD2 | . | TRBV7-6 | TGTGCCAGCAGCTTGGGAGGGGAGGGCACAGATACGCAGTATTTT | CASSLGGEGTDTQYF
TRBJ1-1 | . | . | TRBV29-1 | TGCAGCGTCGAGACAGCGAACACTGAAGCTTTCTTT | CSVETANTEAFF
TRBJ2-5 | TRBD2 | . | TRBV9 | TGTGCCAGCAGCGCCGGGGGACTAGCGGGGGGCCAAGAGACCCAGTACTTC | CASSAGGLAGGQETQYF
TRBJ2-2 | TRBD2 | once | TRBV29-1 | TGCAGCGTGGCTAGCGGGGCGAACACCGGGGAGCTGTTTTTT | CSVASGANTGELFF
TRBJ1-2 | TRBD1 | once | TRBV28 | TGTGCCACCGGGACAGGGGAGGATCACTATGGCTACACCTTC | CATGTGEDHYGYTF
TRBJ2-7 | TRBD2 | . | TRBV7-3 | TGTGCCAGCAGCTTAGGGCCAGCGGGAGGTCCCCACGAGCAGTACTTC | CASSLGPAGGPHEQYF
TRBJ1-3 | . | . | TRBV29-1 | TGCGGCGTTGCGGGACAAGACTCTGGAAACACCATATATTTT | CGVAGQDSGNTIYF
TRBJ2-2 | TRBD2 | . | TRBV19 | TGTGCCAGTAGTATCGAAACTAGCGGGGGGAACACCGGGGAGCTGTTTTTT | CASSIETSGGNTGELFF
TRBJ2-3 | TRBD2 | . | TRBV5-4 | TGTGCCAGCAGCTTGGTGGGCGGGAGGCCAGATACGCAGTATTTT | CASSLVGGRPDTQYF
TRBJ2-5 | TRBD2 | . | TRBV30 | TGTGCCTGCAATCTAGCGGGGGGGCCCCAAGAGACCCAGTACTTC | CACNLAGGPQETQYF
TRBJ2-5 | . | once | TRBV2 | TGTGCCAGCAGTGTGTGGGGGGAACAAGAGACCCAGTACTTC | CASSVWGEQETQYF
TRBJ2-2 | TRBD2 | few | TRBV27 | TGTGCCAGCAGTTCAACCGCCGGGACTAGCGGGGAAACGAACACCGGGGAGCTGTTTTTT | CASSSTAGTSGETNTGELFF
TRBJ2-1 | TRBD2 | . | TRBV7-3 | TGTGCCAGCAGCTCCCCACCTAGCGGCGAGCAGTTCTTC | CASSSPPSGEQFF
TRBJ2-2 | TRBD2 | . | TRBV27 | TGTGCCAGCGGAAAAGAGCGGGAGTACAGAACCGGGGAGCTGTTTTTT | CASGKEREYRTGELFF
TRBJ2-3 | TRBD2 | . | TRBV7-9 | TGTGCCAGCAGCCAGCAAACCGGGACTACTAGCACAGATACGCAGTATTTT | CASSQQTGTTSTDTQYF
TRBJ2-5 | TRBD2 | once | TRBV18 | TGTGCCAGCTCACCGCGACTAGCGGGAGAAGGGGGAGAGACCCAGTACTTC | CASSPRLAGEGGETQYF
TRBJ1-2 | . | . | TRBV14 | TGTGCCAGCAGCCAAGATGGGGGAGGTGGCTACACCTTC | CASSQDGGGGYTF
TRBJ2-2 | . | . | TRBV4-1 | TGCGCCAGCAGCCTAGTGGCGGGGGCGGACGGGGGCGGGGAGCTGTTTTTT | CASSLVAGADGGGELFF
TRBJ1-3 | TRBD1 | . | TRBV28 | TGTGCCAGCAGCTCGACAGGGGGCATGCCTGGAAACACCATATATTTT | CASSSTGGMPGNTIYF
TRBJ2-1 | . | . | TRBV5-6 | TGTGCCAGCAGCTCCCTCCTAGGAGCTGAGCAGTTCTTC | CASSSLLGAEQFF